This is a list of T cell receptor beta chains from one sample in a study of CD8+ T cells in alopecia areata. Clones were read by immunoSEQ multiplex PCR, and TCRdb kept only the in-frame ones, dropping some. This sample has some 150,000 clones; around half occur once, and the top ten carry more than 15%. Specimen: CD8+ T cells sorted from blood, collected at week 4, from a patient treated with tofacitinib. These receptors all come from a human donor with alopecia areata. The CDR3 runs from the conserved cysteine through the conserved F or W. A D gene is named only where the DNA matches it firmly. Rows give clone size only sometimes, using once, few, many, or a class for an expanded clone.

CDR3 DNA | CDR3 protein | clone size | V gene | D gene | J gene
TGTGCCAGCAGTATGAACACTGAAGCTTTCTTT | CASSMNTEAFF | . | TRBV2 | . | TRBJ1-1
TGTGCCAGCAGCGTAGAAGGATCAGGGGACGAGCAGTACTTC | CASSVEGSGDEQYF | few | TRBV9 | . | TRBJ2-7
TGCAGCGCTGAAGGTAGTAACTACGAGCAGTACTTC | CSAEGSNYEQYF | few | TRBV29-1 | . | TRBJ2-7
TGCGCCAGCAGCCAAGATGCGTCGGGGGCGCACACTGAAGCTTTCTTT | CASSQDASGAHTEAFF | . | TRBV4-1 | . | TRBJ1-1
TGCAGCGGGGAAGACAGGGACGGCTACACCTTC | CSGEDRDGYTF | few | TRBV29-1 | TRBD1 | TRBJ1-2
TGCGCCAGCAGCCTAGGACTAGCCTTCCGCGACGAGCAGTACTTC | CASSLGLAFRDEQYF | once | TRBV4-3 | TRBD2 | TRBJ2-7
TGTGCCAGCAGTGAAGCACAGGACAGGGAGGTTCGGGACGAGCAGTACTTC | CASSEAQDREVRDEQYF | . | TRBV2 | TRBD1 | TRBJ2-7
TGCAGCGCCCACGGGAACAATGAGCAGTTCTTC | CSAHGNNEQFF | few | TRBV29-1 | . | TRBJ2-1
TGTGCCAGCAGCTTCTTCCCTAGCCTCAATGAGCAGTTCTTC | CASSFFPSLNEQFF | . | TRBV7-9 | . | TRBJ2-1
TGTGCCAGCGAGTATGACAAGGGATCCGGGGAGCTGTTTTTT | CASEYDKGSGELFF | few | TRBV2 | . | TRBJ2-2
TGTGCCAGCAGCTTAGCACTGGAATCGGAGACCCAGTACTTC | CASSLALESETQYF | . | TRBV13 | . | TRBJ2-5
TGCGCCAGCAGCTTGAATCCAGGGATATCAAAAGGCTACACCTTC | CASSLNPGISKGYTF | . | TRBV5-1 | . | TRBJ1-2
TGTGCCAGCAGTTTATCTTACGATGCTGCGGGCTATGGCTACACCTTC | CASSLSYDAAGYGYTF | . | TRBV27 | . | TRBJ1-2
TGCAGCGTTGAAGAATTCCTCCCTGAAGCTTTCTTT | CSVEEFLPEAFF | few | TRBV29-1 | . | TRBJ1-1
TGTGCCAGCAGTGATACTAGCGGGGGGGCCAGGGACATTCAGTACTTC | CASSDTSGGARDIQYF | few | TRBV2 | TRBD2 | TRBJ2-4
TGTGCCAGCAGCTTAGGAGGGGTCTTCGAGACAGATACGCAGTATTTT | CASSLGGVFETDTQYF | . | TRBV7-9 | . | TRBJ2-3
TGTGCCAGCAGCTTAGACCCCGGGGATTACAGGGACTATGGCTACACCTTC | CASSLDPGDYRDYGYTF | . | TRBV5-8 | . | TRBJ1-2
TGTGCCAGCAGCCCTGGACCGTTCTCTAGCACAGATACGCAGTATTTT | CASSPGPFSSTDTQYF | . | TRBV5-4 | . | TRBJ2-3
TGTGCCACCAGCAGAGACGGCGCTAGCACAGATACGCAGTATTTT | CATSRDGASTDTQYF | . | TRBV15 | . | TRBJ2-3
TGTGCCAGCAGCCGGGCCGGCCAGAGGGAAGAGACCCAGTACTTC | CASSRAGQREETQYF | few | TRBV9 | . | TRBJ2-5
TGCAGCGTGTTTGCGGGGACCTCCTACGAGCAGTACTTC | CSVFAGTSYEQYF | . | TRBV29-1 | . | TRBJ2-7
TGTGCCGGACAGGGTGCTGGCTATGGCTACACCTTC | CAGQGAGYGYTF | . | TRBV30 | TRBD1 | TRBJ1-2
TGCGCCAGCAGCCAAGATTACGACATGACAGTCTCCTATGGCTACACCTTC | CASSQDYDMTVSYGYTF | . | TRBV4-3 | . | TRBJ1-2
TGTGCCTGGAGTTGGGGAAGGACTGAAGCTTTCTTT | CAWSWGRTEAFF | . | TRBV30 | . | TRBJ1-1
TGTGCCTGGGGGAGAGTGACAGGAGCACGCAATCAGCCCCAGCATTTT | CAWGRVTGARNQPQHF | few | TRBV30 | . | TRBJ1-5
TGCAGCGTTGAAGAGGGTAGTTATGGCTACACCTTC | CSVEEGSYGYTF | . | TRBV29-1 | . | TRBJ1-2
TGCAGCGTTGGTTCGGATACACGGAAGGGCACCCTTGATACGCAGTATTTT | CSVGSDTRKGTLDTQYF | . | TRBV29-1 | . | TRBJ2-3
TGTGCCAGCAGCTCACCTAGGGAAGGGGACGCCTACGAGCAGTACTTC | CASSSPREGDAYEQYF | . | TRBV7-9 | . | TRBJ2-7
TGTGCCAGCAGCTCATACAGGGGGTGGAACTATGGCTACACCTTC | CASSSYRGWNYGYTF | . | TRBV7-9 | TRBD1 | TRBJ1-2
TGTGCCAGCAGCCACTTTCAAGAGACCCAGTACTTC | CASSHFQETQYF | few | TRBV7-8 | . | TRBJ2-5
TGTGCCAGCAGTGCAAGACAGCCCAAGGCCCTTGACACTGAAGCTTTCTTT | CASSARQPKALDTEAFF | . | TRBV6-1 | . | TRBJ1-1
TGTGCCAGCAGCTCCCGCGGGGTCTCAGATACGCAGTATTTT | CASSSRGVSDTQYF | . | TRBV7-9 | . | TRBJ2-3
TGTGCCAGCAGCGTAGACGGCGGCAATCAGCCCCAGCATTTT | CASSVDGGNQPQHF | . | TRBV9 | . | TRBJ1-5
TGTGCCAGCAGTGAAGCCGCTCGAGATCAGCCCCAGCATTTT | CASSEAARDQPQHF | . | TRBV6-1 | . | TRBJ1-5
TGTGCCAGCAGCAGGGGGGAACTGAACACTGAAGCTTTCTTT | CASSRGELNTEAFF | . | TRBV4-2 | . | TRBJ1-1
TGTGCCAGCAGCCCAGACCGGGACAGGCAGCGGAATGAAAAACTGTTTTTT | CASSPDRDRQRNEKLFF | . | TRBV5-6 | TRBD1 | TRBJ1-4
TGTGCCTGGAGTGTCCTTTACACAGGGGTTCCAGCCTACGAGCAGTACTTC | CAWSVLYTGVPAYEQYF | . | TRBV30 | TRBD1 | TRBJ2-7
TGTGCCAGCAGCTTAGAAACTTCATACCAAGAGACCCAGTACTTC | CASSLETSYQETQYF | . | TRBV7-9 | . | TRBJ2-5
TGTGCCAGCTCACCACGGGGGGTCATCTACGAGCAGTACTTC | CASSPRGVIYEQYF | . | TRBV18 | . | TRBJ2-7
TGTGCCAGCAGACACCCTGGACAGGGCCGCTATGGCTACACCTTC | CASRHPGQGRYGYTF | . | TRBV27 | TRBD1 | TRBJ1-2
TGTGCCAGCAGGTTGGGGACAAAAAACATTCAGTACTTC | CASRLGTKNIQYF | . | TRBV6-9 | . | TRBJ2-4
TGTGCCAGCAGTGGAAACTATGGCTACACCTTC | CASSGNYGYTF | . | TRBV25-1 | . | TRBJ1-2
TGTGCCAGCAGCTTAGCCAGGACCGGGGAGCTGTTTTTT | CASSLARTGELFF | . | TRBV13 | . | TRBJ2-2
TGTGCCAGCAGCCAGATGGACAGCTATAATTCACCCCTCCACTTT | CASSQMDSYNSPLHF | . | TRBV7-9 | . | TRBJ1-6
TGCGCCAGCAGCCAAGAGGGACAACTCTCCTACGAGCAGTACTTC | CASSQEGQLSYEQYF | few | TRBV4-3 | . | TRBJ2-7